Reported below is one T cell receptor (beta chain). No antigen is known for it. The sample belongs to a study of cytomegalovirus exposure and HLA in healthy donors. Study-level points and caveats: In an earlier analysis, productive rearrangement rates for most beta V segments clustered near 87% or 30%.

The PCR employed 60 Vbeta primers together with 13 Jbeta primers. The table came from immunoSEQ multiplex PCR; TCRdb's copy has only in-frame clones and leaves some out. Of some 220,000 clones in the sample, about 77% were seen once. This TCR came from a boy younger than 18 in good health and CMV-seronegative. Material: PBMCs.

CDR3 loop: CASSLRSSEQFF. CDR3 coding DNA: TGCGCCAGCAGCTTGCGGTCGTCTGAGCAGTTCTTC. The chain is built from TRBV5-1 and TRBJ2-1; D not resolved. Germline assignment: CDR1 SGHRS and CDR2 YFSETQ. The CDR3 has 12 residues. Trimming removed 1 base at V and 9 bases at J, with 8 bases between.